The subject of this entry is one T cell receptor (beta chain). The data originate from a study of blood T cell repertoires in COVID-19. The CDR3 has 16 residues. Trimming at V came to 5 bases and at J to 3 bases, leaving 6 bases not matched to a gene. Germline V lookup: CDR1 MDHEN, CDR2 SYDVKM. TCRdb's table, derived via immunoSEQ multiplex PCR, lists solely in-frame clones and lacks some. The repertoire holds around 140,000 clones, with about four fifths as singletons. This chain connects TRBV28 to TRBJ2-1; 11 bases align to TRBD2. This receptor was obtained from a human donor in a cohort sampled during active COVID-19. Sequencing was performed on peripheral blood. The CDR3 reads CASSLLAGVVYNEQFF. The CDR3 coding sequence is TGTGCCAGCAGTCTACTAGCGGGAGTGGTCTACAATGAGCAGTTCTTC.